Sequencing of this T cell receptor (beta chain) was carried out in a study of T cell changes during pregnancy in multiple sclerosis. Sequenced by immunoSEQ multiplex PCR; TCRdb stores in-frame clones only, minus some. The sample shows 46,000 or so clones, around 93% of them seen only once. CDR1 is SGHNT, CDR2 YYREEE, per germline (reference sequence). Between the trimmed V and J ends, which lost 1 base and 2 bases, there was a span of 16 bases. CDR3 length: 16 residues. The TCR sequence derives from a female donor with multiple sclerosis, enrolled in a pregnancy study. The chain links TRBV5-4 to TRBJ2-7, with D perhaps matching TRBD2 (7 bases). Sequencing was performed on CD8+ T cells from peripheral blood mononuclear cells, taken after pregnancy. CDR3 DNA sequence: TGTGCCAGCAGCTTGTGGGGGGGGGCCGACCCCTACGAGCAGTACTTC. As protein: CASSLWGGADPYEQYF.